A selection of T cell receptor beta chains follows, all from one sample in a study of T cell repertoires in cytomegalovirus infection. No antigen is known for these receptors. TCRdb re-called the reads with MiXCR, one entry per CDR3 protein. Counted here are about 63,000 distinct CDR3 sequences, 20% occurring once; the ten biggest clones make up more than 65%. The sample here was CD8+ T cells from cultured PBMCs, taken from culture after CMV antigen stimulation. The receptor source for this set is a human donor in good health (CMV status not recorded). Some clones in this sample may be carry-over from other donors' samples. CDR3s include the opening cysteine and the closing phenylalanine or tryptophan. A D gene is named only where the DNA matches it firmly. Size is omitted from some rows. Given values are once, few, many or a class for expanded clones.

TRBJ1-2,TRBV12-3/TRBV12-4,-,-,TGTGCCAGCAGTTTAGGAGGGATGCCTTGGGGCTACACCTTC,CASSLGGMPWGYTF
TRBJ2-3,TRBV7-9,-,TRBD1,TGTGCCAGCAGCCTGGACAGGGTTCGGTATTTT,CASSLDRVRYF
TRBJ1-1,TRBV6-2/TRBV6-3,few,-,TGTGCCAGCAGTTACTTGAGGAACACTGAAGCTTTCTTT,CASSYLRNTEAFF
TRBJ2-5,TRBV7-8,few,TRBD2,TGTGCCAGCAGCCGACTAGCGGGAGTAGAGGAGACCCAGTACTTC,CASSRLAGVEETQYF
TRBJ1-1,TRBV7-6,once,TRBD1,TGTGCCAGCAGCTTACTCAGGGGGACTGAAGCTTTCTTT,CASSLLRGTEAFF
TRBJ2-6,TRBV7-2,many,-,TGTGCCAGCAGCTTGCGAAGGGCTGGGGCCAACGTCCTGACTTTC,CASSLRRAGANVLTF
TRBJ1-6,TRBV7-2,few,-,TGTGCCAGCAGCTTATGGGGTAATTCACCCCTCCACTTT,CASSLWGNSPLHF
TRBJ1-6,TRBV12-3/TRBV12-4,-,-,TGTGCCAGCAGTTTATGGGGAGTTTTGAATTCACCCCTCCACTTT,CASSLWGVLNSPLHF
TRBJ2-7,TRBV12-3/TRBV12-4,-,-,TGTGCCAGCAGTTGGGGACAACCCCCCTTATCCTACGAGCAGTACTTC,CASSWGQPPLSYEQYF
TRBJ2-1,TRBV7-2,few,TRBD2,TGTGCCAGCAGCTTACTCTCCCCGGGACTACAGCTCAATGAGCAGTTCTTC,CASSLLSPGLQLNEQFF
TRBJ1-1,TRBV5-1,few,TRBD1,TGCGCCAGCAGCTGGTCCGGGACAGGGAACACTGAAGCTTTCTTT,CASSWSGTGNTEAFF
TRBJ2-7,TRBV4-3,-,-,TGCGCCAGCAGCCAAGTCAAGGGGAAAGCCTACGAGCAGTACTTC,CASSQVKGKAYEQYF
TRBJ2-7,TRBV5-8,few,TRBD1,TGTGCCAGCAGCTTGAAGGACAGGGGGCCTGGCGAGCAGTACTTC,CASSLKDRGPGEQYF
TRBJ1-1,TRBV12-3/TRBV12-4,-,-,TGTGCCAGCAGTTACACGGTTCTGATGAACACTGAAGCTTTCTTT,CASSYTVLMNTEAFF
TRBJ2-3,TRBV5-6,few,TRBD2,TGTGCCAGCAGCTCTGGACTAGCGTCGGATACGCAGTATTTT,CASSSGLASDTQYF
TRBJ2-7,TRBV10-3,few,TRBD2,TGTGCCATCAGTTCTCCCGCCCTGCTAGCGGGGGACCCCTACGAGCAGTACTTC,CAISSPALLAGDPYEQYF
TRBJ1-1,TRBV7-8,-,-,TGTGCCAGCAGCGAAAAAACAGGGATTGAAGCTTTCTTT,CASSEKTGIEAFF
TRBJ1-1,TRBV11-2,many,-,TGTGCCAGCTTAGGGGTAGGGGCTGAAGCTTTCTTT,CASLGVGAEAFF
TRBJ1-1,TRBV12-3/TRBV12-4,few,-,TGTGCCAGCAGTCCCAGGGACACGAACACTGAAGCTTTCTTT,CASSPRDTNTEAFF
TRBJ2-1,TRBV29-1,many,-,TGCAGCGTTGAACCGCCTGGGCGGTCCTCCTACAATGAGCAGTTCTTC,CSVEPPGRSSYNEQFF
TRBJ1-6,TRBV6-8,-,TRBD1,TGTGCCAGCAGTCGAGCGGGGACAGGTTCACCCCTCCACTTT,CASSRAGTGSPLHF
TRBJ1-5,TRBV28,-,TRBD1,TGTGCCAGCAGTTTACCGGGACAGGGATCTTTGTGGGGTCAGCCCCAGCATTTT,CASSLPGQGSLWGQPQHF
TRBJ2-7,TRBV7-2,few,-,TGTGCCAGCAGCTTAAAGGGATTTTCCTACGAGCAGTACTTC,CASSLKGFSYEQYF
TRBJ1-3,TRBV2,few,-,TGTGCCAGTTATGAACAGTACGATTCTGGAAACACCATATATTTT,CASYEQYDSGNTIYF
TRBJ2-1,TRBV12-3/TRBV12-4,-,TRBD1,TGTGCCAGCAGTTTACACGACAGGGAGAATGAGCAGTTCTTC,CASSLHDRENEQFF
TRBJ1-2,TRBV7-2,-,-,TGTGCCAGCACCACCGGGCCAAACTATGGCTACACCTTC,CASTTGPNYGYTF
TRBJ1-2,TRBV12-3/TRBV12-4,few,TRBD1,TGTGCCAGCAGTTTCACAGGGGCCTATGGCTACACCTTC,CASSFTGAYGYTF
TRBJ1-1,TRBV5-1,-,-,TGCGCCAGCAGCTTGCCTGGGGGAGGCACTGAAGCTTTCTTT,CASSLPGGGTEAFF
TRBJ1-1,TRBV12-3/TRBV12-4,few,-,TGTGCCAGCAGCGTTCGCCCGCTAATGAACACTGAAGCTTTCTTT,CASSVRPLMNTEAFF
TRBJ1-1,TRBV4-1,-,TRBD1,TGCGCCAGCAGCTCTTCAGGGGGAATGAACACTGAAGCTTTCTTT,CASSSSGGMNTEAFF
TRBJ1-1,TRBV27,-,-,TGTGCCAGCAGTTTCGTCCACCGGGCGGGGGGAATCGAGAACACTGAAGCTTTCTTT,CASSFVHRAGGIENTEAFF
TRBJ1-3,TRBV12-3/TRBV12-4,few,-,TGTGCCAGCAGTCTCTATGCGATACCCTCTGGAAACACCATATATTTT,CASSLYAIPSGNTIYF
TRBJ1-2,TRBV2,few,-,TGTGCCAGCAGCGAGGATGGCTACACCTTC,CASSEDGYTF
TRBJ2-7,TRBV7-2,-,-,TGTGCCAGCAGCTCCTTTCCTCAGGGAAACGAGCAGTACTTC,CASSSFPQGNEQYF
TRBJ2-7,TRBV20-1,few,-,TGCAGTGCTAGAGATAATAGCGGAGACTACTACGAGCAGTACTTC,CSARDNSGDYYEQYF
TRBJ2-5,TRBV7-8,few,-,TGTGCCAGCAGCGTCACTAGGGAGACCCAGTACTTC,CASSVTRETQYF
TRBJ2-1,TRBV12-3/TRBV12-4,-,-,TGTGCCAGCGGGACACCATATCAGTTCTTC,CASGTPYQFF
TRBJ1-4,TRBV6-6,-,-,TGTGCCAGCACTCTCATAGGGGTTGGGGAAAAACTGTTTTTT,CASTLIGVGEKLFF
TRBJ2-7,TRBV7-2,-,-,TGTGCCAGCAGCCTAGGGCAGGGGCGCAGGTACGAGCAGTACTTC,CASSLGQGRRYEQYF
TRBJ1-1,TRBV6-5,many,TRBD1,TGTGCCAGCAGTTACTTAAATATAGGGGGCCGAGGCACTGAAGCTTTCTTT,CASSYLNIGGRGTEAFF
TRBJ2-7,TRBV7-3,-,-,TGTGCCAGCAGCGTAGGAGGGGGGAGCTCCTACGAGCAGTACTTC,CASSVGGGSSYEQYF
TRBJ2-3,TRBV7-6,-,TRBD1,TGTGCCAGCAGCTTATTCGGGACAGGAGACACAGATACGCAGTATTTT,CASSLFGTGDTDTQYF
TRBJ2-3,TRBV7-8,few,-,TGTGCCAGCAGCTTAGCGCGAGGGCTGGTGACAGATACGCAGTATTTT,CASSLARGLVTDTQYF
TRBJ1-1,TRBV7-9,-,TRBD1,TGTGCCAGCAGCTTGGGGCAGGGGGCTAACACTGAAGCTTTCTTT,CASSLGQGANTEAFF
TRBJ1-5,TRBV6-6,-,-,TGTGCCAGCAGTTACGGGGAACAGAGGGTTTTGGAGCAGCCCCAGCATTTT,CASSYGEQRVLEQPQHF
TRBJ2-3,TRBV28,-,-,TGTGCCAGCAGTGACCGTCAGGGCTCTAGCACAGATACGCAGTATTTT,CASSDRQGSSTDTQYF